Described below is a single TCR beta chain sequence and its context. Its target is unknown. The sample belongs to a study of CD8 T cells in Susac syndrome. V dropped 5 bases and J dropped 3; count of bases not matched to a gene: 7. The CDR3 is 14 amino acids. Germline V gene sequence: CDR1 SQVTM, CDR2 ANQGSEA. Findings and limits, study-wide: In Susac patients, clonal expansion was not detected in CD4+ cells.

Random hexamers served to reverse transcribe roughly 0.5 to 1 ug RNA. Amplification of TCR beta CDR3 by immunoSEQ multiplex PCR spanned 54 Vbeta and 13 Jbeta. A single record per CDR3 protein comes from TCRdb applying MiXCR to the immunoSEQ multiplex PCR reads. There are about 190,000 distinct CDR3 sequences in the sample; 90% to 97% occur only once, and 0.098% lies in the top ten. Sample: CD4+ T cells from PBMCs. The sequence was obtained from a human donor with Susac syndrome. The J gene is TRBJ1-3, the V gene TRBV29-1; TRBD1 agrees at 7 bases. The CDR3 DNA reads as TGCAGCGTTAGGAGTAGGGGGCTTGGAAACACCATATATTTT. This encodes CSVRSRGLGNTIYF.